Listed below are T cell receptor beta chains from one sample, sequenced in a study of shared clonotypes between healthy human individuals. This table comes from immunoSEQ multiplex PCR, and its TCRdb copy is limited to in-frame clones, with some not included. Of just over 2,000,000 clones in the sample, about 94% are singletons; the top ten hold about 1.1%. Specimen: naive CD8+ T cells sorted from blood. The receptor set was obtained from a man between 18 and 35 years old in good health. The CDR3 runs from the conserved cysteine through the conserved F or W. Size is stated for part of the rows, as once, few or many counts, or as a class when the clone is expanded.

>TRBV5-1|TRBJ2-7|once
CASSSIGTGTYEQYF
>TRBV5-1|TRBJ2-1|NA
CASSPKLALIDNEQFF
>TRBV15|TRBJ2-3|NA
CATSRDWVGGTDTQYF
>TRBV7-9|TRBJ2-1|NA
CASKWRGEQFF
>TRBV23-1|TRBJ2-4|NA
CASSQGRDLAKNIQYF
>TRBV9|TRBJ2-1|NA
CASSPQLAWLYDEQFF
>TRBV28|TRBJ1-1|NA
CASSFPGQGNTEAFF
>TRBV9|TRBJ2-7|once
CASSVGPGGPSYEQYF
>TRBV7-2|TRBJ1-6|NA
CASSLGQPLSNSPLHF
>TRBV9|TRBJ1-1|NA
CASSPPGQGMNTEAFF
>TRBV4-1|TRBJ2-1|NA
CASSQKGDWRPNEQFF
>TRBV18|TRBJ2-2|NA
CASSPGHLNTGELFF
>TRBV19|TRBJ2-1|NA
CASTPTSSYNEQFF
>TRBV7-9|TRBJ2-2|NA
CASSRGSGDTGELFF
>TRBV2|TRBJ2-7|once
CASRGGETYEQYF
>TRBV7-9|TRBJ2-6|NA
CASSFGPSGANVLTF
>TRBV7-9|TRBJ1-1|NA
CASSDFSGGETEAFF
>TRBV7-8|TRBJ2-7|NA
CASSSTSGSSYEQYF
>TRBV4-1|TRBJ1-2|NA
CASSQANTPNYGYTF
>TRBV11-1|TRBJ2-7|NA
CASSPGLGYEQYF
>TRBV5-6|TRBJ2-5|NA
CASSNGLAGAYQETQYF
>TRBV27|TRBJ2-5|NA
CASSLSWTGYQETQYF
>TRBV29-1|TRBJ2-7|NA
CSVGTGGYEQYF
>TRBV2|TRBJ2-1|NA
CASSEVSWREYNEQFF
>TRBV2|TRBJ2-5|once
CASSEGNGGRETQYF
>TRBV7-9|TRBJ1-2|NA
CASSPSTGGEYNYGYTF
>TRBV7-2|TRBJ2-7|NA
CASSLRALGVEQYF
>TRBV7-9|TRBJ1-1|NA
CASSPPLSREKEAFF
>TRBV6-1|TRBJ1-1|NA
CASSEAFAAEAFF
>TRBV3-1/TRBV3-2|TRBJ2-1|NA
CASSLQFF
>TRBV7-6|TRBJ2-3|NA
CASSFGDGTDTQYF
>TRBV6-1|TRBJ2-7|NA
CASMGSEQYF
>TRBV6-1|TRBJ2-7|NA
CASSDSGGEQYF
>TRBV7-9|TRBJ1-1|NA
CASSPSGQGAVNTEAFF
>TRBV14|TRBJ2-7|NA
CASSKGRAGANEQYF
>TRBV19|TRBJ1-5|NA
CASSIRGNQPQHF
>TRBV2|TRBJ1-5|NA
CASREDRISNQPQHF
>TRBV4-1|TRBJ1-1|NA
CASSQTQLGLMATEAFF
>TRBV6-6|TRBJ2-5|NA
CASSYTAGGSETQYF
>TRBV27|TRBJ2-1|NA
CASSFAGGLNEQFF
>TRBV7-9|TRBJ2-7|NA
CASSQGTVGFYEQYF
>TRBV6-5|TRBJ1-2|NA
CASSWTGANYGYTF
>TRBV5-1|TRBJ2-5|once
CASSLGSSGGIQETQYF
>TRBV6-5|TRBJ2-7|once
CASRRDSVSYEQYF
>TRBV5-1|TRBJ2-3|NA
CASSSDGGDTQYF
>TRBV9|TRBJ2-5|NA
CASSVEAGGPAVLETQYF
>TRBV6-1|TRBJ2-1|NA
CASSERTGPYNEQFF
>TRBV10-3|TRBJ2-7|NA
CAIWPGGTSGKYEQYF
>TRBV28|TRBJ2-1|NA
CASSLGAGGPYNEQFF
>TRBV9|TRBJ2-1|NA
CASSGHTEGREQFF
>TRBV11-2|TRBJ2-3|NA
CASPSPLAVGTDTQYF
>TRBV30|TRBJ2-7|NA
CAWSKPYTVLLYEQYF
>TRBV13|TRBJ2-3|NA
CASRGTDTQYF
>TRBV5-4|TRBJ2-1|NA
CASSLSGGNYNEQFF
>TRBV19|TRBJ1-5|NA
CASSPGGPQPQHF